This T cell receptor (beta chain) was captured in a study of radiation and T cells in renal cell carcinoma. As for time point: baseline pretreatment blood. The treatment denotes: 15 Gy SBRT to primary tumor, nephrectomy 4 weeks later. About this clone: Germline and junction disagree at one end, which may indicate a read error.

Method: immunoSEQ multiplex PCR; TCRdb's copy keeps in-frame clones and lacks some. Of about 61,000 clones listed, approximately 84% were seen once; the top ten hold about 7.1%. Per the germline V gene, CDR1 is MNHEY and CDR2 is SVGAGI. This CDR3 contains 16 residues. This sequence joins TRBV6-5 and TRBJ2-1; 7 bases agree with TRBD2. Sequenced here: blood, sampled from a patient whose treatment included radiotherapy and nephrectomy. The TCR was taken from a man in his sixties with renal cell carcinoma. CDR3: CASRYFPRRGDNEQFF. The CDR3 region has the DNA TGTGCCAGCAGATACTTCCCCCGTCGGGGGGACAATGAGCAGTTCTTC.